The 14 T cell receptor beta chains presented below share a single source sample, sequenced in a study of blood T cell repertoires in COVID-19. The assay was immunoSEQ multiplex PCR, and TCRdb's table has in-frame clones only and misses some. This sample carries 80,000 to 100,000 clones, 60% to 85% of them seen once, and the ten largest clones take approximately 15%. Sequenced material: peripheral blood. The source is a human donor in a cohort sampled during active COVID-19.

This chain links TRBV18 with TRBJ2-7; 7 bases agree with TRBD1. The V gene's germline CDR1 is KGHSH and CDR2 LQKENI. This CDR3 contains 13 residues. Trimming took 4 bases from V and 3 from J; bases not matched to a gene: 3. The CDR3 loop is CASSLRGIYEQYV. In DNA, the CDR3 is TGTGCCAGCTCACTCAGGGGGATCTACGAGCAGTACGTC.

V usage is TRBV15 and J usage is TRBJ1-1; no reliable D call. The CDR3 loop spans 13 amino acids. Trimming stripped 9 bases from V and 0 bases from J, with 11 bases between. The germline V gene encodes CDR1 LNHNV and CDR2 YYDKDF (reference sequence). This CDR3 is CATSQPVNTEAFF. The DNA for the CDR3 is TGTGCCACATCACAGCCCGTGAACACTGAAGCTTTCTTT.

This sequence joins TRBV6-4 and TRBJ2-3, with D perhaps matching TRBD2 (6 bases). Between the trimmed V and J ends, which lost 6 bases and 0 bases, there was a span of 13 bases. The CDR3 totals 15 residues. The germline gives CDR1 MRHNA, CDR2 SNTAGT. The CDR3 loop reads CASSAGTSSTDTQYF. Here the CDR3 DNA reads TGTGCCAGCAGCGCCGGGACTTCTAGCACAGATACGCAGTATTTT.

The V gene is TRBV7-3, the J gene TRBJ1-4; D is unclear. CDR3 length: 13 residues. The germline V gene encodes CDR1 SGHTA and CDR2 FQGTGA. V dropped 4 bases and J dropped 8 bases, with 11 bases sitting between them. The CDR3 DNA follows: TGTGCCAGCAGCTACTCCGATAGAGAAAAACTGTTTTTT. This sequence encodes CASSYSDREKLFF.

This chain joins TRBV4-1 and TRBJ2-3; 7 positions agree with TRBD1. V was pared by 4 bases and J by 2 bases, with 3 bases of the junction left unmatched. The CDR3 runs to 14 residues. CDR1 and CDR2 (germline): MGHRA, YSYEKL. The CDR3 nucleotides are TGCGCCAGCAGCCCCGACAGGGTCACAGATACGCAGTATTTT. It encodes CASSPDRVTDTQYF.

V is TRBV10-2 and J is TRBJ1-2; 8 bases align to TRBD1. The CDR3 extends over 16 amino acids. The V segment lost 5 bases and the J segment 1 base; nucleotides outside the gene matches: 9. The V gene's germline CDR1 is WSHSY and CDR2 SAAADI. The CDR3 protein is CASSLTTGGDNYGYTF. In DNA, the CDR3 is TGCGCCAGCAGTCTCACTACAGGGGGAGATAACTATGGCTACACCTTC.

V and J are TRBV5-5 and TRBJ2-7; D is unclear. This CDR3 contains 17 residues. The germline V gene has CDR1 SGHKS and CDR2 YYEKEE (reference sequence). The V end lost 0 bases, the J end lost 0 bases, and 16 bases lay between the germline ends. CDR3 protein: CASSLAEVTLNSYEQYV. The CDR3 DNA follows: TGTGCCAGCAGCTTGGCCGAGGTGACTCTTAACTCCTACGAGCAGTACGTC.

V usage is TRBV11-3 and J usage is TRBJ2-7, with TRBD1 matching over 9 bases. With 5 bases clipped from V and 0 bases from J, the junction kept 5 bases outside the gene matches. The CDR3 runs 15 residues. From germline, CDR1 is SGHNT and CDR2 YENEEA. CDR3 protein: CASSHGQGSSYEQYF. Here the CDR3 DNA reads TGTGCCAGCAGCCACGGACAGGGGAGCTCCTACGAGCAGTACTTC.

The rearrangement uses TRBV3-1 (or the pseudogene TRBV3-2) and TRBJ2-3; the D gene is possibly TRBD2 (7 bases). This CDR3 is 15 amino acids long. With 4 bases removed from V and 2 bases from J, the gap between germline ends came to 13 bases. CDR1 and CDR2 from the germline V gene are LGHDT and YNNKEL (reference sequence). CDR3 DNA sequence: TGTGCCAGCAGCCCCTGGGGGGGGCACACAGATACGCAGTATTTT. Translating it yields CASSPWGGHTDTQYF.

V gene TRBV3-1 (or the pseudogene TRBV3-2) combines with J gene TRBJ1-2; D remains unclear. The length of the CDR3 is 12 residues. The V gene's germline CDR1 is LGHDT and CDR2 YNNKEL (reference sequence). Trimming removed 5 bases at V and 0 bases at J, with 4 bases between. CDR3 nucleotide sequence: TGTGCCAGCAGCGGCTCTAACTATGGCTACACCTTC. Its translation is CASSGSNYGYTF.

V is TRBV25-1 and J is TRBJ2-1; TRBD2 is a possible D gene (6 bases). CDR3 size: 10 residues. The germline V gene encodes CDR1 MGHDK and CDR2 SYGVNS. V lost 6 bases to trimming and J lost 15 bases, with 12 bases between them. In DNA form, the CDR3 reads TGTGCCAGCAGAAGATGGCGGGGGTTCTTC. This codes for CASRRWRGFF.

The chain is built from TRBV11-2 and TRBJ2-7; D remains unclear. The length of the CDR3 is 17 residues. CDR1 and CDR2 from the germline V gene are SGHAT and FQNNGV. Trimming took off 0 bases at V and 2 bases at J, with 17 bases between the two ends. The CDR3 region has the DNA TGTGCCAGCAGCTTAGATGGCAGGAACGGCTACCCCTACGAGCAGTACTTC. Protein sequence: CASSLDGRNGYPYEQYF.

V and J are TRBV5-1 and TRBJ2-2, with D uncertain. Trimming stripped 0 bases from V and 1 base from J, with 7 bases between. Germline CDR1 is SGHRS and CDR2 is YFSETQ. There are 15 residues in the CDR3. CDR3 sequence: CASSLDLLNTGELFF. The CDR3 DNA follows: TGCGCCAGCAGCTTGGATCTTCTGAACACCGGGGAGCTGTTTTTT.

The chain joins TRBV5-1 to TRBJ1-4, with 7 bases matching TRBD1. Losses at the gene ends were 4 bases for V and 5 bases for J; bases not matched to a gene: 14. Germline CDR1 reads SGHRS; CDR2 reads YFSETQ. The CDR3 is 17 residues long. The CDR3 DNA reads TGCGCCAGCAGCCCAGATGGAGTAGGGGGCGGCAATGAAAAACTGTTTTTT. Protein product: CASSPDGVGGGNEKLFF.